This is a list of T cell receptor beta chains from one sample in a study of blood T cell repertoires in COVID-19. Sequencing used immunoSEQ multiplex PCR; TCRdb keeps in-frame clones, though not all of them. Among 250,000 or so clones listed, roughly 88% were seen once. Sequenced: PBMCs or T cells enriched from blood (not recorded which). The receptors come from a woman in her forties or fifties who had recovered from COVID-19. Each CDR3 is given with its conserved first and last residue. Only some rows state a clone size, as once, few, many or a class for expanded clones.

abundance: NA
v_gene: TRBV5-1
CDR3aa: CASSFAGGVSNQPQHF

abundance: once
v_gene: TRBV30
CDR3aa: CAWSTGTTGSYNEQFF

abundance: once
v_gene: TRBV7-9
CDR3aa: CASSWGQDNSPLHF

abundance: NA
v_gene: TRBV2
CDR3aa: CASRDRNQPQHF

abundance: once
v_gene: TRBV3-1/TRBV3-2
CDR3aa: CASSRSSAFTYNEQFF

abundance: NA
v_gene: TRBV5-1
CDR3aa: CASATLSPDGLVEGEQFF

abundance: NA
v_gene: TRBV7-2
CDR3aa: CASSLVSGKETQYF

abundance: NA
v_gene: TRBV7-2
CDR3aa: CASSLQGSGGPRQETQYF

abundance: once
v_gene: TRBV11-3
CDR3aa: CASSQGRVEQFF

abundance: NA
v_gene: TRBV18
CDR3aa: CASSPRAYNEQFF

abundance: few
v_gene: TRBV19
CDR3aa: CASQTGRSFATNEKLFF

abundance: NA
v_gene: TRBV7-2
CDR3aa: CASSVDRDQPQHF

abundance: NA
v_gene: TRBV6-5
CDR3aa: CASRIGQDYGYTF

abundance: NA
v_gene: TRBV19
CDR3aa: CASIPGQGPYNEQFF

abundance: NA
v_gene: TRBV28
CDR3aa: CASSFYIRREWHQETQYF

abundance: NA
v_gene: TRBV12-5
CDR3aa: CASGLDPGNTEAFF

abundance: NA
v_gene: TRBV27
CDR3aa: CASSSGEGYEQYF

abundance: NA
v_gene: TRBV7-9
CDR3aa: CASSPPGLAGDYEQYF

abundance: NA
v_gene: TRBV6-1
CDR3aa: CASSENTQLSNYGYTF

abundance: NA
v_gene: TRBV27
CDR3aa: CASSLLGAREKLFF

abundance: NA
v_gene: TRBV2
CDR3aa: CASSDRGGGTDTQYF

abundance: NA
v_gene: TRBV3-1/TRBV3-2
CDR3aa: CASSRMGEGLNTEAFF

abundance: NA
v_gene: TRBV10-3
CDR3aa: CAIRGLDYNEQFF

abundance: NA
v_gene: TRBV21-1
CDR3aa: CASSKRRRKEQYF

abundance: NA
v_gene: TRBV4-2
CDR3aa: CASSQEMAGGYEQYF

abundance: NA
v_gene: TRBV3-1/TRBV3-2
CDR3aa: CASSQEFPTGTATDTQYF

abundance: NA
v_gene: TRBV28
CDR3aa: CASWGVAGISTDTQYF

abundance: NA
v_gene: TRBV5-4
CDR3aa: CASSWDRQEAGAFF

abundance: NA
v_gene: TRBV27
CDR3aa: CASSFSGTGRNYGYTF

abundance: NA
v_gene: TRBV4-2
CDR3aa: CASSQDLISGRETQYF